The rows below give T cell receptor beta chains drawn from one sample of a study of blood T cells in healthy people across ages. TCRdb itself ran the 5' RACE reads through MiXCR, one entry per CDR3 protein. The sample holds hundreds of thousands of distinct CDR3 sequences; around 68% are singletons and the top ten take around 30%. The sequencing input was blood. The receptors shown here come from a man aged 25-45 years in good health. Both conserved end residues are trimmed from each CDR3. Fields, in order: V gene, CDR3 protein.

V gene: TRBV7-2
CDR3 protein: ASSRMSASGGEQF

V gene: TRBV5-6
CDR3 protein: ASSWGRAMDEQF

V gene: TRBV9
CDR3 protein: ASSGDGVSNQPQH

V gene: TRBV6-2/TRBV6-3
CDR3 protein: ASSPPGGLQETQY

V gene: TRBV6-5
CDR3 protein: ASSFPTQTGLQETQY

V gene: TRBV7-2
CDR3 protein: ASSLGTGWRETQY

V gene: TRBV2
CDR3 protein: ASRPRIFSYEQY

V gene: TRBV10-3
CDR3 protein: AISREGHQPQH

V gene: TRBV2
CDR3 protein: ASSEARQGGSPLH

V gene: TRBV27
CDR3 protein: ASSLRDGQETQY

V gene: TRBV7-2
CDR3 protein: ASSWGGNKNIQY

V gene: TRBV6-2/TRBV6-3
CDR3 protein: ASSYSQRGPYNEQF

V gene: TRBV7-2
CDR3 protein: ASSRLGNTGELF

V gene: TRBV20-1
CDR3 protein: SASPSGDYEQY

V gene: TRBV7-9
CDR3 protein: ASSFWVTGGQETQY

V gene: TRBV2
CDR3 protein: ASSGGVEGANVLT

V gene: TRBV6-2/TRBV6-3
CDR3 protein: ASSYSPGTTPWGEQF

V gene: TRBV20-1
CDR3 protein: SARGTGGETQY

V gene: TRBV6-5
CDR3 protein: ASSYSMGTGPSGANVLT

V gene: TRBV28
CDR3 protein: ASTGQVGGNQPQH

V gene: TRBV6-2/TRBV6-3
CDR3 protein: ASSPSPTDTQY

V gene: TRBV3-1
CDR3 protein: ASNQDPGGAYEQF

V gene: TRBV5-1
CDR3 protein: ASRSGLAESTDTQY

V gene: TRBV2
CDR3 protein: ASRSHTSAYNEQF

V gene: TRBV6-5
CDR3 protein: TSSFRSSAFYEQY

V gene: TRBV4-3
CDR3 protein: ASSQDMGEQETQY

V gene: TRBV28
CDR3 protein: ASSTPPGAADTDTQY

V gene: TRBV5-1
CDR3 protein: ASSWTGSEQF

V gene: TRBV12-3/TRBV12-4
CDR3 protein: ASWWTSGVYNEQF

V gene: TRBV27
CDR3 protein: ASSWYLASTDTQY

V gene: TRBV3-1
CDR3 protein: ASSQDVASGHNEQF

V gene: TRBV7-3
CDR3 protein: ASSLLPGASVSRLGTDTQY

V gene: TRBV6-5
CDR3 protein: ASSYSSAGGREKLF

V gene: TRBV18
CDR3 protein: ASSRLAGEIQETQY

V gene: TRBV9
CDR3 protein: ASSVGRTVQETQY